A selection of T cell receptor beta chains follows, all from one sample in a study of T cell repertoires in cytomegalovirus infection. TCRdb recomputed calls from the reads with MiXCR, one row per CDR3 protein. The table records roughly 49,000 distinct CDR3 sequences, 21% of them present only once. No antigens are known for them. The sequenced sample was CD8+ T cells from cultured PBMCs, obtained from culture after CMV antigen stimulation. These receptors all come from a human donor in good health (CMV status not recorded). Some clones in this sample may be carry-over from other donors' samples. CDR3s include the opening cysteine and the closing phenylalanine or tryptophan. D genes are given only for firm matches. Rows give clone size only sometimes, using once, few, many, or a class for an expanded clone.

d_gene	v_gene	j_gene	abundance	CDR3nt	CDR3aa
-	TRBV7-2	TRBJ1-5	medium-sized	TGTGCCAGCAGCTTCCGACCGGAAGGTTTGGAGCCCCAGCATTTT	CASSFRPEGLEPQHF
TRBD1	TRBV7-2	TRBJ2-7	-	TGTGCCAGCAGCTGGGACAGCTCCTACGAGCAGTACTTC	CASSWDSSYEQYF
-	TRBV20-1	TRBJ2-1	-	TGCAGTGCTAGAGATCTCGCGGTACCGAGCTCCTACAATGAGCAGTTCTTC	CSARDLAVPSSYNEQFF
-	TRBV7-2	TRBJ2-7	few	TGTGCCAGCAGCCCGTATCCGGGACGGTCCTACGAGCAGTACTTC	CASSPYPGRSYEQYF
TRBD2	TRBV7-8	TRBJ2-1	-	TGTGCCAGCAGCTCTAGACTAGCGGGAGTGGGGAATGAGCAGTTCTTC	CASSSRLAGVGNEQFF
TRBD1	TRBV6-2/TRBV6-3	TRBJ1-2	-	TGTGCCAGCAGTTGGATACAGGGGGAGAATGGCTACACCTTC	CASSWIQGENGYTF
-	TRBV4-1	TRBJ1-1	many	TGCGCCAGCAGCCAAGAGCGCGGGAAAGAAGCTTTCTTT	CASSQERGKEAFF
-	TRBV28	TRBJ2-2	few	TGTGCCAGCAGCGGGCAGTCGAACACCGGGGAGCTGTTTTTT	CASSGQSNTGELFF
TRBD1	TRBV7-3	TRBJ1-6	medium-sized	TGTGCCAGCGCCCGAACAGGGGGGAATTCACCCCTCCACTTT	CASARTGGNSPLHF
-	TRBV28	TRBJ1-4	few	TGTGCCAGCAGCAATAATGAAAAACTGTTTTTT	CASSNNEKLFF
TRBD2	TRBV6-6	TRBJ2-7	few	TGTGCCAGCAGTTACGGGAGCGGGAGGAACGAGCAGTACTTC	CASSYGSGRNEQYF
TRBD2	TRBV7-2	TRBJ2-1	-	TGTGCCAGCAGCTTAGAACCCCCTCATAGCGGGGTAAATGAGCAGTTCTTC	CASSLEPPHSGVNEQFF
-	TRBV7-9	TRBJ2-2	-	TGTGCCAGCAGTGGAGAGATAACTGCGAACACCGGAGAGCTGTTTTTT	CASSGEITANTGELFF
TRBD2	TRBV7-8	TRBJ2-1	few	TGTGCCAGCAGCGCCTTCACTAGCGGGGGGGCCGGGAATGAGCAGTTCTTC	CASSAFTSGGAGNEQFF
-	TRBV27	TRBJ2-1	few	TGTGCCAGCAGTTTGTCGTGGGAACGAGAGCAGTTCTTC	CASSLSWEREQFF
TRBD2	TRBV6-1	TRBJ2-1	few	TGTGCCAGCAGTGATCTGGGACTAGCGGGGTTCTGGGGGAATGAGCAGTTCTTC	CASSDLGLAGFWGNEQFF
TRBD1	TRBV13	TRBJ1-1	few	TGTGCCAGCAGCCCCCTAGGGTCGACAGGGAGAGAGCTGGCTGAAGCTTTCTTT	CASSPLGSTGRELAEAFF
-	TRBV7-2	TRBJ2-5	few	TGTGCCAGCAGCTTAAGGTCGGCAGGGGCGTTTCCAGAGACCCAGTACTTC	CASSLRSAGAFPETQYF
TRBD1	TRBV7-8	TRBJ1-1	-	TGTGCCAGCAGCTTATTGGCAGGGGGGCGGGACACTGAAGCTTTCTTT	CASSLLAGGRDTEAFF
-	TRBV6-5	TRBJ2-3	-	TGTGCCAGCATTGAGCGCAGCACAGATACGCAGTATTTT	CASIERSTDTQYF
-	TRBV6-1	TRBJ2-3	-	TGTGCCAGCAGCGACCCTCGGGATACGCAGTATTTT	CASSDPRDTQYF
TRBD2	TRBV6-6	TRBJ2-3	many	TGTGCCAGCAGTCCATCACCCTGGACTAGCCGAAGCACAGATACGCAGTATTTT	CASSPSPWTSRSTDTQYF
TRBD1	TRBV6-6	TRBJ1-2	-	TGTGCCAGCAGTTACTCGTGGGACAGGGGAGACTATGGCTACACCTTC	CASSYSWDRGDYGYTF
TRBD1	TRBV29-1	TRBJ1-2	-	TGCAGCGTTGGACACCTCGGACAGGGAAATGACTACACCTTC	CSVGHLGQGNDYTF
-	TRBV6-2/TRBV6-3	TRBJ2-1	few	TGTGCCAGCAGAGATGCTGCCTACAATGAGCAGTTCTTC	CASRDAAYNEQFF
-	TRBV11-2	TRBJ1-5	-	TGTGCCAGCAGCTCAGGACGGGACCCCAATCAGCCCCAGCATTTT	CASSSGRDPNQPQHF
TRBD1	TRBV7-2	TRBJ2-7	-	TGTGCCAGCAGTTCTACGACAGGGGACGAGCAGTACTTC	CASSSTTGDEQYF
-	TRBV6-1	TRBJ2-7	-	TGTGCCAGCCTCCGGGGGTACGAGCAGTACTTC	CASLRGYEQYF